A selection of T cell receptor beta chains follows, all from one sample in a study of blood T cell repertoires in COVID-19. Sequenced by immunoSEQ multiplex PCR; TCRdb stores in-frame clones only, minus some. Of 300,000 to 350,000 clones in the sample, nearly 90% were seen once. Sequencing was performed on PBMCs or T cells enriched from blood (not recorded which). The origin of the receptors is a woman in her late teens or twenties with acute COVID-19. Both conserved end residues are part of each CDR3. A D gene is named only where the DNA matches it firmly. Size is omitted from some rows. Given values are once, few, many or a class for expanded clones.

abundance	v_gene	j_gene	d_gene	CDR3aa	CDR3nt
few	TRBV6-5	TRBJ2-2	-	CASRRDLTNTGELFF	TGTGCCAGCAGGCGGGACTTAACGAACACCGGGGAGCTGTTTTTT
-	TRBV19	TRBJ2-5	TRBD1	CASSIAGTGETQYF	TGTGCCAGTAGTATAGCCGGGACAGGAGAGACCCAGTACTTC
few	TRBV6-4	TRBJ2-1	-	CASSDSGSGSYNEQFF	TGTGCCAGCAGTGACTCGGGGAGCGGCTCCTACAATGAGCAGTTCTTC
-	TRBV7-3	TRBJ2-3	-	CASSFRGASTDTQYF	TGTGCCAGCAGCTTCCGGGGGGCTAGCACAGATACGCAGTATTTT
-	TRBV27	TRBJ2-5	-	CASSLSRQPQETQYF	TGTGCCAGCAGTTTAAGTCGACAGCCCCAAGAGACCCAGTACTTC
-	TRBV29-1	TRBJ2-2	-	CSVTNPRGTGELFF	TGCAGCGTTACCAATCCTAGGGGGACCGGGGAGCTGTTTTTT
-	TRBV7-9	TRBJ1-2	-	CASSLPLIDYGYTF	TGTGCCAGCAGCTTACCCTTAATAGACTATGGCTACACCTTC
-	TRBV5-8	TRBJ1-4	TRBD1	CASSIRGIGEKLFF	TGTGCCAGCAGCATCAGGGGGATCGGAGAAAAACTGTTTTTT
few	TRBV4-1	TRBJ2-5	-	CASSQVDTRGETQYF	TGCGCCAGCAGCCAAGTGGATACCCGAGGGGAGACCCAGTACTTC
-	TRBV3-1/TRBV3-2	TRBJ1-1	TRBD1	CASSQDRRNTEAFF	TGTGCCAGCAGCCAGGACAGGAGGAACACTGAAGCTTTCTTT
once	TRBV28	TRBJ2-3	-	CASSSGGATDTQYF	TGTGCCAGCAGTTCAGGAGGTGCCACAGATACGCAGTATTTT
once	TRBV28	TRBJ1-5	-	CASSSGSMGAYQPQHF	TGTGCCAGCAGTTCAGGGTCTATGGGGGCCTATCAGCCCCAGCATTTT
-	TRBV5-1	TRBJ2-3	TRBD2	CASSLTSGETDTQYF	TGCGCCAGCAGCTTGACTAGCGGAGAGACAGATACGCAGTATTTT
-	TRBV27	TRBJ1-1	TRBD1	CASNRQGSPEAFF	TGTGCCAGCAACCGACAGGGAAGCCCTGAAGCTTTCTTT
-	TRBV18	TRBJ1-1	-	CASSPPSSDGAFF	TGTGCCAGCTCACCACCGTCCTCCGACGGGGCTTTCTTT
-	TRBV2	TRBJ1-4	TRBD1	CASSLGQLNEKLFF	TGTGCCAGCAGCTTGGGACAGCTTAATGAAAAACTGTTTTTT
-	TRBV19	TRBJ1-6	TRBD1	CASSSQGSPLHF	TGTGCCAGTAGTTCACAGGGGTCACCCCTCCACTTT
-	TRBV28	TRBJ1-1	-	CASTFDSLNTEAFF	TGTGCCAGCACCTTCGACTCCCTGAACACTGAAGCTTTCTTT
-	TRBV18	TRBJ2-1	TRBD1	CASSPWTGALNEQFF	TGTGCCAGCTCACCCTGGACAGGCGCCCTCAATGAGCAGTTCTTC
-	TRBV28	TRBJ2-7	-	CASTLGEIYEQYF	TGTGCCAGCACCTTGGGAGAGATATACGAGCAGTACTTC
-	TRBV27	TRBJ2-7	TRBD2	CASSLAGTSVLYEQYF	TGTGCCAGCAGTTTGGCCGGGACTAGCGTACTCTACGAGCAGTACTTC
once	TRBV27	TRBJ1-5	TRBD1	CATRPGQGAWPQHF	TGTGCCACCCGACCGGGACAGGGGGCTTGGCCCCAGCATTTT
-	TRBV5-5	TRBJ1-4	TRBD1	CASSHLDRGTNEKLFF	TGTGCCAGCAGCCACCTTGACAGGGGAACTAATGAAAAACTGTTTTTT
-	TRBV28	TRBJ1-5	-	CASRSEVPQAQHF	TGTGCCAGCAGAAGCGAGGTCCCCCAAGCCCAGCATTTT
-	TRBV28	TRBJ1-2	-	CASSSSGYGYTF	TGTGCCAGCAGTTCGTCCGGCTATGGCTACACCTTC
once	TRBV27	TRBJ1-6	TRBD1	CASSSGTTGARNSPLHF	TGTGCCAGCAGTTCCGGGACGACAGGGGCGAGGAATTCACCCCTCCACTTT
-	TRBV28	TRBJ1-2	TRBD1	CASSFPYRDRGLWAYGYTF	TGTGCCAGCAGTTTTCCGTATCGGGACAGGGGTTTATGGGCCTATGGCTACACCTTC
-	TRBV27	TRBJ1-2	TRBD1	CASSLLGQAYGYTF	TGTGCCAGCAGCCTGCTGGGACAGGCCTATGGCTACACCTTC
-	TRBV29-1	TRBJ2-7	-	CSVGAGSSYEQYF	TGCAGCGTTGGGGCGGGGAGCTCCTACGAGCAGTACTTC
-	TRBV5-1	TRBJ1-1	-	CASSSQTYEAFF	TGCGCCAGCAGTTCCCAGACATATGAAGCTTTCTTT
-	TRBV29-1	TRBJ2-1	TRBD2	CSSGGALKLNEQFF	TGCAGCTCGGGGGGGGCTCTAAAGCTTAATGAGCAGTTCTTC